The T cell receptor beta chain under discussion was sequenced for a study of shared clonotypes between healthy human individuals. Study-level points and caveats: It was observed that about 5% of naive CD4 clonotypes were shared across several donors.

CD45RA-negative memory and CD45RA+ naive subsets were split from the CD4+ cells. V was cut by 4 bases and J by 2 bases, with 17 bases left in between. This CDR3 contains 16 residues. Per the germline V gene, CDR1 is SGHTA and CDR2 is FQGNSA. The assay was carried out at the deep level. Several immunoSEQ 96-well plates shared each subset's DNA, each plate a replicate. This table comes from immunoSEQ multiplex PCR, and its TCRdb copy is limited to in-frame clones, with some not included. The sample shows 780,000 or so clones, roughly two thirds of them seen only once. This clone occurred once. Its antigen is as yet unknown.

The chain is built from TRBV7-2 and TRBJ2-5; D is perhaps TRBD1 (5 bases). This receptor was taken from a woman aged 25-40 years in good health. Material for sequencing was memory CD4+ T cells sorted from blood. Subset given: CD45RA-negative fraction. The CDR3 here is CASSSLRGGRQETQYF. The CDR3 bases are TGTGCCAGCAGCTCTTTAAGGGGCGGACGACAAGAGACCCAGTACTTC.